Below are 30 T cell receptor beta chains sequenced from a single sample in a study of blood T cell repertoires in COVID-19. Profiling relied on immunoSEQ multiplex PCR, and the TCRdb table lists in-frame clones only, not all of them. The table shows over 200,000 clones, with 75% to 85% occurring only once. The sample consisted of peripheral blood. Every receptor here comes from a woman aged 25 to 39 with COVID-19, enrolled during active disease.

The chain uses TRBV10-3 and TRBJ2-5; 12 bases are shared with TRBD2. Losses at the gene ends were 5 bases for V and 2 bases for J; bases not matched to a gene: 0. The CDR3 is 14 residues long. Germline CDR1 reads ENHRY; CDR2 reads SYGVKD. CDR3 loop: CAISLAGGQETQYF. CDR3 nucleotide sequence: TGTGCCATCAGTCTAGCGGGGGGGCAAGAGACCCAGTACTTC.

V gene TRBV28 combines with J gene TRBJ2-3; 7 bases align to TRBD2. Germline CDR1 is MDHEN and CDR2 is SYDVKM. This CDR3 is built from 15 residues. Losses at the gene ends were 6 bases for V and 5 bases for J; bases not matched to a gene: 11. The CDR3 nucleotides are TGTGCCAGCAGACGGAGGGGCGGGAGTAAAGATACGCAGTATTTT. Its protein is CASRRRGGSKDTQYF.

This chain joins TRBV24-1 and TRBJ2-5, with a possible D match to TRBD1 (6 bases). The CDR3 is 15 residues long. Germline V CDR1 and CDR2: KGHDR, SFDVKD. Deletions cut 4 bases from V and 5 bases from J, with 16 bases between. The CDR3 DNA follows: TGTGCCACCAGTGACCCGGACAGTTTCGCCGAGACCCAGTACTTC. Protein: CATSDPDSFAETQYF.

The chain carries TRBV19 and TRBJ2-2, with D tentatively TRBD2 (5 bases). The V end lost 0 bases, the J end lost 4 bases, and 6 bases lay between the germline ends. The CDR3 has 14 residues. Germline V gene lookup returns CDR1 LNHDA and CDR2 SQIVND (reference sequence). The CDR3 is CASSIDGVTGELFF. For the CDR3, the DNA is TGTGCCAGTAGTATAGACGGGGTCACCGGGGAGCTGTTTTTT.

CDR3 region: CASSFPGLGDTEAFF. CDR3 in DNA: TGTGCCAGCAGCTTTCCCGGGCTAGGGGACACTGAAGCTTTCTTT. The chain combines TRBV7-9 with TRBJ1-1; maybe TRBD1 (5 bases). CDR3 size: 15 residues. With 3 bases removed from V and 3 bases from J, the gap between germline ends came to 14 bases. CDR1 is SEHNR, CDR2 FQNEAQ, per germline (reference sequence).

The rearrangement links TRBV29-1 to TRBJ2-2, with 7 bases aligning to TRBD1. CDR3 length: 12 amino acids. Germline V gene lookup returns CDR1 SQVTM and CDR2 ANQGSEA. The ends lost 7 bases at V and 6 bases at J; junction bases unmatched: 5. The DNA for the CDR3 is TGCAGCGCCCGGCAGGGGGCCGGGGAGCTGTTTTTT. As protein: CSARQGAGELFF.

A note on this clone: This may stem from a read error, because a much larger clone lies one nucleotide away. V is TRBV5-5 and J is TRBJ1-1; tentative D call: TRBD1 (6 bases). V dropped 0 bases and J dropped 0 bases, with 6 bases sitting between them. Germline assignment: CDR1 SGHKS and CDR2 YYEKEE (reference sequence). This CDR3 is 14 amino acids long. This CDR3 is CASSLGQVNTEAFF. CDR3 nucleotide sequence: TGTGCCAGCAGCTTGGGACAGGTGAACACTGAAGCTTTCTTT.

The genes are TRBV12-3 or TRBV12-4 and TRBJ1-1; D perhaps matches TRBD1 (6 bases). This CDR3 comprises 13 residues. V lost 8 bases to trimming and J lost 1 base, with 11 bases between them. CDR3 region: CASAGQKNTEAFF. The CDR3 nucleotides are TGTGCCAGCGCCGGACAGAAGAACACTGAAGCTTTCTTT.

The V and J genes are TRBV5-1 and TRBJ2-6; 7 positions match TRBD1. Germline V gene lookup returns CDR1 SGHRS and CDR2 YFSETQ. This CDR3 is built from 16 residues. Losses at the gene ends were 0 bases for V and 4 bases for J; bases not matched to a gene: 4. CDR3 in amino acids: CASSLEGAEGANVLTF. The CDR3 DNA is TGCGCCAGCAGCTTGGAGGGGGCGGAGGGGGCCAACGTCCTGACTTTC.

This clone was counted a few times. The chain has TRBV4-1 and TRBJ1-2, with TRBD1 as a possible D gene (6 bases). From germline, CDR1 is MGHRA and CDR2 YSYEKL. The length of the CDR3 is 15 residues. Between the trimmed V and J ends, which lost 4 bases and 0 bases, there was a span of 12 bases. CDR3 sequence: CASSPLGQSNYGYTF. CDR3 bases: TGCGCCAGCAGCCCCCTAGGACAGTCTAACTATGGCTACACCTTC.

The rearrangement links TRBV2 to TRBJ1-1; perhaps TRBD1 as D (5 bases). V was pared by 3 bases and J by 3 bases, with 14 bases between. This CDR3 region has 15 residues. Per germline, CDR1 SNHLY and CDR2 FYNNEI. DNA of the CDR3: TGTGCCAGCAGTGAGGCAGGGAGGGCGTACACTGAAGCTTTCTTT. As protein: CASSEAGRAYTEAFF.

The DNA of the CDR3 is TGTGCCAGCAGTTACGATCGAGGAGTAAGAGGCTACACCTTC. Translated, it gives CASSYDRGVRGYTF. This chain joins TRBV6-2 or TRBV6-3 and TRBJ1-2; unclear D gene. V gave up 2 bases and J gave up 8 bases, with 15 bases separating them. This CDR3 spans 14 amino acids. Germline V gene data show CDR1 as MNHEY and CDR2 as SVGEGT.

The chain recombines TRBV7-2 with TRBJ2-7; D is perhaps TRBD2 (6 bases). Germline CDR1 SGHTA, CDR2 FQGNSA. The V end lost 4 bases, the J end lost 4 bases, and 11 bases lay between the germline ends. This CDR3 has 13 residues. CDR3 in amino acids: CASSWTTGYEQYF. The CDR3 bases are TGTGCCAGCAGCTGGACTACAGGTTACGAGCAGTACTTC.

The chain uses TRBV5-1 and TRBJ2-2; 8 bases map to TRBD1. The CDR3 spans 15 residues. Germline loops: CDR1 SGHRS, CDR2 YFSETQ. V was pared by 6 bases and J by 1 base, with 5 bases of the junction left unmatched. The CDR3 is CASTFGQGNTGELFF. CDR3 bases: TGCGCCAGCACCTTTGGACAGGGGAACACCGGGGAGCTGTTTTTT.

The chain couples TRBV7-2 to TRBJ2-5; D is perhaps TRBD2 (5 bases). Germline V gene data show CDR1 as SGHTA and CDR2 as FQGNSA. This CDR3 is 14 amino acids long. Trimming took 5 bases from V and 4 from J, leaving 14 bases between them. CDR3 DNA: TGTGCCAGCAGCCAGGACCTAGGGAGAGAGACCCAGTACTTC. It codes for CASSQDLGRETQYF.

The rearrangement uses TRBV6-4 and TRBJ2-3; 9 nucleotides align to TRBD1. Germline V lookup: CDR1 MRHNA, CDR2 SNTAGT. V was pared by 2 bases and J by 2 bases, with 5 bases of the junction left unmatched. The CDR3 contains 16 residues. DNA of the CDR3: TGTGCCAGCAGTGACCCCCGGGACAGGGACACAGATACGCAGTATTTT. As protein: CASSDPRDRDTDTQYF.

The chain links TRBV4-2 to TRBJ2-7, with 9 bases that match TRBD1. Germline-derived CDR1 and CDR2 are LGHNA and YNFKEQ. This CDR3 spans 16 amino acids. Losses at the gene ends were 0 bases for V and 3 bases for J; bases not matched to a gene: 6. The CDR3 DNA sequence: TGTGCCAGCAGCCAAGATGAGGGGACAGGGTTCTACGAGCAGTACTTC. This encodes CASSQDEGTGFYEQYF.

This clone has only a few counts. This chain uses TRBV2 with TRBJ1-2; no reliable D call. V was clipped by 1 base and J by 6 bases, with 12 bases between them. The CDR3 consists of 14 residues. Germline V lookup: CDR1 SNHLY, CDR2 FYNNEI. CDR3 nucleotide sequence: TGTGCCAGCAGTGAAGAGAAAGGACTCCATGGCTACACCTTC. Protein sequence: CASSEEKGLHGYTF.

The V gene is TRBV5-4, the J gene TRBJ1-1; perhaps TRBD1 as D (6 bases). Looked up from germline, CDR1 is SGHNT and CDR2 is YYREEE (reference sequence). Trimming took off 4 bases at V and 1 base at J, with 11 bases between the two ends. The CDR3 spans 14 residues. DNA of the CDR3: TGTGCCAGCAGCGGAGGACAGCAGAACACTGAAGCTTTCTTT. Translation: CASSGGQQNTEAFF.

CDR3 DNA sequence: TGCGCCAGCAGCCGCGGGACTAGCGGGAGGGCTTTGGATACGCAGTATTTT. Its protein product is CASSRGTSGRALDTQYF. The chain recombines TRBV4-3 with TRBJ2-3; TRBD2 matches 16 bases. Germline V lookup: CDR1 LGHNA, CDR2 YSLEER. CDR3 length equals 17 residues. Unmatched junction bases numbered 7, after V lost 4 bases and J lost 6 bases.

The gene calls are TRBV11-3 and TRBJ2-1; D not resolved. CDR3 length: 12 amino acids. V gave up 0 bases and J gave up 10 bases, with 7 bases separating them. CDR1 SGHNT and CDR2 YENEEA come from the germline V gene. The CDR3 sequence is CASSLDPREQFF. For the CDR3, the DNA is TGTGCCAGCAGCTTAGATCCTCGGGAGCAGTTCTTC.

The V call is TRBV5-4, the J call TRBJ2-1; a possible D gene is TRBD2 (6 bases). Germline V CDR1 and CDR2: SGHNT, YYREEE (reference sequence). The CDR3 loop spans 14 amino acids. V dropped 0 bases and J dropped 9 bases, with 13 bases sitting between them. CDR3: CASSLVASVTEQFF. The DNA for the CDR3 is TGTGCCAGCAGCTTGGTGGCTAGCGTCACTGAGCAGTTCTTC.

The CDR3 sequence: CASSRLGSTSGQPGDEQFF. The CDR3 DNA sequence: TGCGCCAGCAGCCGGTTAGGAAGCACTAGCGGCCAGCCCGGAGATGAGCAGTTCTTC. This chain connects TRBV4-3 to TRBJ2-1, with 8 bases aligning to TRBD2. Germline CDR1 LGHNA, CDR2 YSLEER. With 4 bases clipped from V and 8 bases from J, the junction kept 22 bases outside the gene matches. The CDR3 consists of 19 residues.

The chain links TRBV11-2 to TRBJ1-1; 7 bases align to TRBD1. The CDR3 is 14 amino acids. Germline CDR1 is SGHAT and CDR2 is FQNNGV. V lost 6 bases to trimming and J lost 5 bases; unmatched junction nucleotides: 9. The CDR3 DNA follows: TGTGCCAGCAGAACACCGGGACAGCGGACTGAAGCTTTCTTT. Its translation: CASRTPGQRTEAFF.

V usage is TRBV11-2 and J usage is TRBJ1-6, with 8 bases fitting TRBD1. V shed 5 bases, J shed 0 bases, and the junction held 9 bases outside the gene matches. The CDR3 covers 18 residues. Germline V gene lookup returns CDR1 SGHAT and CDR2 FQNNGV. CDR3 amino acids: CASSPWTGPSSYNSPLHF. CDR3 DNA sequence: TGTGCCAGCAGCCCGTGGACAGGGCCAAGCTCCTATAATTCACCCCTCCACTTT.

The chain recombines TRBV15 with TRBJ1-1; TRBD1 aligns across 7 bases. CDR1 and CDR2 (germline): LNHNV, YYDKDF (reference sequence). This CDR3 comprises 15 residues. J gave up 7 bases and V 4 bases, and 12 bases lay outside the gene matches. The CDR3 is CATSNSGTAAFEAFF. CDR3 sequence (DNA): TGTGCCACCAGCAATTCCGGGACAGCCGCTTTTGAAGCTTTCTTT.

The rearrangement links TRBV3-1 (or the pseudogene TRBV3-2) to TRBJ2-2; TRBD1 might be the D (6 bases). The CDR3 has 14 residues. Germline assignment: CDR1 LGHDT and CDR2 YNNKEL (reference sequence). Deletions cut 4 bases from V and 1 base from J, with 7 bases between. CDR3 bases: TGTGCCAGCAGCCGAGGGGGGAACACCGGGGAGCTGTTTTTT. It encodes CASSRGGNTGELFF.

The rearrangement links TRBV7-6 to TRBJ2-3; 9 bases align to TRBD2. With V trimmed by 1 base and J by 1 base, 6 bases remained unmatched. In germline, CDR1 is SGHVS, CDR2 FNYEAQ. The CDR3 is 17 residues long. Here the CDR3 reads CASSLGGGGFRTDTQYF. For the CDR3, the DNA is TGTGCCAGCAGCTTAGGCGGGGGGGGATTTCGCACAGATACGCAGTATTTT. The full variable domain, in which reference TRBV7-6 and TRBJ2-3 provide the parts outside the CDR3, is GAGVSQSPRYKVTKRGQDVALRCDPISGHVSLYWYRQALGQGPEFLTYFNYEAQQDKSGLPNDRFSAERPEGSISTLTIQRTEQRDSAMYRCASSLGGGGFRTDTQYFGPGTRLTVL.

The chain carries TRBV5-6 and TRBJ2-2; 9 bases are shared with TRBD1. CDR1 is SGHDT and CDR2 is YYEEEE in the germline V gene. This CDR3 has 14 amino acids. Trimming took 4 bases from V and 5 from J; bases not matched to a gene: 3. The CDR3 loop is CASSQTGGTGELFF. The CDR3 DNA reads TGTGCCAGCAGCCAGACAGGGGGGACCGGGGAGCTGTTTTTT.

The V and J genes are TRBV2 and TRBJ1-5, with D possibly being TRBD1 (5 bases). The ends were cut back, 4 bases at V and 1 base at J, with 14 bases in the middle. The germline CDR1 and CDR2 sequences are SNHLY and FYNNEI. The CDR3 loop spans 16 amino acids. This chain's CDR3 is CASSGFRATSNQPQHF. The CDR3 coding sequence is TGTGCCAGCAGTGGCTTCAGGGCTACCAGCAATCAGCCCCAGCATTTT.